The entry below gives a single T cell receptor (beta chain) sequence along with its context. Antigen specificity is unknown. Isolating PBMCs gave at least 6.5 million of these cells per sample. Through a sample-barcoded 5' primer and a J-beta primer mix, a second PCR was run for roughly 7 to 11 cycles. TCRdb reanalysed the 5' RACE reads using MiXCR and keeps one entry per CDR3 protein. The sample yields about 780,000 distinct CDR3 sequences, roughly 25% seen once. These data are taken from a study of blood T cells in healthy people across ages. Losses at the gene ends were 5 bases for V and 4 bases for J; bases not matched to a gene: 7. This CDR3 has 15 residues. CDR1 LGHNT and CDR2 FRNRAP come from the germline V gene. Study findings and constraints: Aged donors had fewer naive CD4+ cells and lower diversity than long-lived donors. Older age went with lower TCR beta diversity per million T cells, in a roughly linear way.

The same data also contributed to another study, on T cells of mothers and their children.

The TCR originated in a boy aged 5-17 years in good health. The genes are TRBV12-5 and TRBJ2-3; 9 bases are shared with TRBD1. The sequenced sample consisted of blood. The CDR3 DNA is TGTGCTAGTGGTGGGACAGGGAGTATAGCAGATACGCAGTATTTT. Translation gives CASGGTGSIADTQYF. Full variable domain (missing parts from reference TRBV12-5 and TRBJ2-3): DARVTQTPRHKVTEMGQEVTMRCQPILGHNTVFWYRQTMMQGLELLAYFRNRAPLDDSGMPKDRFSAEMPDATLATLKIQPSEPRDSAVYFCASGGTGSIADTQYFGPGTRLTVL.